This passage covers 5 T cell receptor beta chains from one sample sequenced in a study of T-cell reconstitution after alpha-beta-depleted transplantation in children. Unique molecular identifiers were incorporated into the prepared TCRbeta library. Each CDR3 protein is one row after TCRdb ran MiXCR on the PCR reads. This table holds 240,000 or so distinct CDR3 sequences, around 11% found once. Sequences were derived from PBMCs from the stem cell graft donor, sampled from the stem cell graft. These receptor sequences come from a human donor who donated a stem cell graft to a child with acute lymphoblastic leukemia.

This chain joins TRBV11-2 and TRBJ1-6; D not certain. Per the germline V gene, CDR1 is SGHAT and CDR2 is FQNNGV. Trimming stripped 3 bases from V and 8 bases from J, with 23 bases between. This CDR3 contains 18 residues. Written as DNA, the CDR3 is TGTGCCAGCAGCTTCCGAGTTGCCAGCCGAGTTTGGGATTCACCCCTCCACTTT. Residues: CASSFRVASRVWDSPLHF.

This clonotype was counted many times. The chain combines TRBV5-1 with TRBJ2-1, with D possibly being TRBD1 (5 bases). Germline-derived CDR1 and CDR2 are SGHRS and YFSETQ. V lost 0 bases and J 7 bases, leaving 14 bases between the germline ends. This CDR3 has 15 amino acids. The CDR3 loop is CASSLGAGLRNEQFF. The CDR3 DNA reads TGCGCCAGCAGCTTGGGGGCAGGGTTGAGAAATGAGCAGTTCTTC.

This clonotype showed up many times. The rearrangement uses TRBV6-1 and TRBJ1-2; possible D gene TRBD1, 5 bases. The CDR3 has 15 amino acids. Germline V gives CDR1 MNHNS, CDR2 SASEGT. Trimming cost V 6 bases and J 0 bases, with 14 bases left between them. CDR3 sequence reads: CASRDQGSANYGYTF. The CDR3 DNA follows: TGTGCCAGCAGGGATCAGGGTTCCGCTAACTATGGCTACACCTTC.

As regards this clonotype: A much larger clone differs by one base, so this may be a read error. The genes are TRBV25-1 and TRBJ1-1; D remains unclear. The CDR3 runs to 12 residues. The germline CDR1 and CDR2 sequences are MGHDK and SYGVNS. DNA for the CDR3: TGTGCCAGCAGTGATAGAGCCACTGAAGCTTTGTTT. It translates to CASSDRATEALF.

The J gene is TRBJ2-1, the V gene TRBV5-6, with D possibly being TRBD1 (6 bases). There are 16 residues in the CDR3. The germline gives CDR1 SGHDT, CDR2 YYEEEE. Trimming pared 4 bases from V and 0 bases from J, leaving 14 bases between. This CDR3 is CASSPGQPCSYNEQFF. The CDR3 DNA sequence: TGTGCCAGCAGCCCCGGACAGCCATGCTCCTACAATGAGCAGTTCTTC.